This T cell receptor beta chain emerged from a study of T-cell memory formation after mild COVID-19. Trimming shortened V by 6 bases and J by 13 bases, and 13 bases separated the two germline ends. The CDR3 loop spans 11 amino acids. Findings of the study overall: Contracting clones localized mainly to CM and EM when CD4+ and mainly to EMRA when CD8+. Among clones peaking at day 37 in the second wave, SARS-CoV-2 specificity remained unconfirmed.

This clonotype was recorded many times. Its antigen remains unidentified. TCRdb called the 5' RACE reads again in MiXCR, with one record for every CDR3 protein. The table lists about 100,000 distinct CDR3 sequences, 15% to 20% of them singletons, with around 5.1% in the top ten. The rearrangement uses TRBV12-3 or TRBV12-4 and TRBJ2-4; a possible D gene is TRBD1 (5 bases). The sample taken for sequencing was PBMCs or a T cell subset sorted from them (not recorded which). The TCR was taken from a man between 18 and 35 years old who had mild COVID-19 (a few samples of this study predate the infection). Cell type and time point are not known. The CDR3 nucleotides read TGTGCCAGCAGCCCGCAGGGCCTACAGTACTTC. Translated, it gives CASSPQGLQYF.